The clone carrying this T cell receptor (beta chain) was observed a few times. Antigen: not known. Certain patients were not enrolled. These were patients with other autoimmune diseases, uncontrolled infections, pregnancy or lactation. It was on clinical symptoms, serum thyroxine, TRAb, thyroid ultrasound and orbital computed tomography that diagnosis relied. This entry comes from a study of Graves' ophthalmopathy and Graves' hyperthyroidism. Study context: At the time of initial diagnosis and before any treatment, peripheral blood was collected.

As the template, RNA transcripts were used to amplify TCR beta CDR3 regions. An opening RT-PCR round employed HTBI primers and preceded a second-round multiplex PCR. TCRdb reanalysed the multiplex PCR reads using MiXCR and keeps one entry per CDR3 protein. The top ten hold roughly 7% of the sample, which has hundreds of thousands of distinct CDR3 sequences, just over 15% seen once. Whole-study results and caveats: A 13-signature model separated ophthalmopathy from stable hyperthyroidism, reaching roughly 85% sensitivity and less than 82% specificity cross-validated.

Source material: peripheral blood. This receptor was obtained from a woman aged 18-30 years with stable Graves' hyperthyroidism.

DNA for the CDR3: TGTGCCAGCAGCTACTCGGAGAAAGGCTACACCTTC. Its translation is CASSYSEKGYTF. This chain uses TRBV7-2 with TRBJ1-2, with D unresolved. The CDR3 loop spans 12 amino acids. Germline loops: CDR1 SGHTA, CDR2 FQGNSA. Between the trimmed V and J ends, which lost 4 bases and 8 bases, there was a span of 11 bases.